Below are 18 T cell receptor beta chains sequenced from a single sample in a study of blood T cell repertoires in COVID-19. Produced via immunoSEQ multiplex PCR; TCRdb's table is partial and in-frame only. Altogether 210,000 or so clones are present, 75% to 85% being singletons, with the ten largest covering 3.5% to 4.5%. Sequencing was carried out using PBMCs or T cells enriched from blood (not recorded which). All receptors come from a man aged 25-45 years with acute COVID-19.

The chain is built from TRBV12-3 or TRBV12-4 and TRBJ2-6; D gene uncertain. The CDR3 is 13 residues long. Deletions cut 7 bases from V and 3 bases from J, with 7 bases between. CDR3 in DNA: TGTGCCAGCACGGTTGGTGGGGCCAACGTCCTGACTTTC. Its translation: CASTVGGANVLTF.

This sequence joins TRBV9 and TRBJ1-1, with 9 nucleotides matching TRBD1. There are 13 residues in the CDR3. J lost 10 bases, V lost 3 bases, and 7 bases had no gene match. Germline CDR1 and CDR2: SGDLS and YYNGEE. CDR3 nucleotides: TGTGCCAGCAGCGGCCGACAGGGGGGAATAGCTTTCTTT. It codes for CASSGRQGGIAFF.

This clone turned up a few times. The rearrangement links TRBV2 to TRBJ1-2; D call uncertain. CDR1 is SNHLY, CDR2 FYNNEI, per germline. The CDR3 runs to 14 residues. The V end was cut by 8 bases, the J end by 2 bases, with 15 bases between. The CDR3 is CASSLGAGNYGYTF. The DNA for the CDR3 is TGTGCCAGCTCCCTAGGTGCCGGGAACTATGGCTACACCTTC.

V is TRBV18 and J is TRBJ1-5; a weak D match, TRBD1 (6 bases). This CDR3 region has 16 residues. Per germline, CDR1 KGHSH and CDR2 LQKENI. V was cut by 3 bases and J by 2 bases, with 14 bases left in between. This chain's CDR3 is CASSPTGIQGNQPQHF. The CDR3 nucleotides read TGTGCCAGCTCACCTACAGGGATTCAAGGCAATCAGCCCCAGCATTTT.

A word on this clone: The identical CDR3 is also encoded by other nucleotide sequences in the sample. The CDR3 sequence is CASSPLGQGAFF. In DNA, the CDR3 is TGTGCCAGCTCACCACTTGGACAAGGAGCTTTCTTT. J is TRBJ1-1 and V is TRBV18; tentatively, D is TRBD1 (5 bases). Trimming cost V 1 base and J 10 bases, with 10 bases left between them. The germline CDR1 and CDR2 sequences are KGHSH and LQKENI. This CDR3 region has 12 residues.

The chain employs TRBV28 and TRBJ1-5, with D maybe TRBD1 (5 bases). Trimming left V 6 bases short and J 3 bases short, with 15 bases between. In germline, CDR1 is MDHEN, CDR2 SYDVKM. This CDR3 has 15 amino acids. The chain's CDR3 is CASSRGSSNNQPQHF. DNA for the CDR3: TGTGCCAGCAGCCGGGGGAGTAGTAACAATCAGCCCCAGCATTTT.

The gene calls are TRBV15 and TRBJ2-4; the match to TRBD2 covers 12 bases. Trimming at V came to 0 bases and at J to 7 bases, leaving 16 bases not matched to a gene. Germline-derived CDR1 and CDR2 are LNHNV and YYDKDF (reference sequence). The CDR3 is 20 amino acids. The CDR3 bases are TGTGCCACCAGCAGAGATCGGAGGCTAGCGGGGGGGCCGATGAAGAACATTCAGTACTTC. Residues: CATSRDRRLAGGPMKNIQYF.

The genes are TRBV18 and TRBJ1-2; no clear D. The CDR3 contains 13 residues. The germline CDR1 and CDR2 sequences are KGHSH and LQKENI. Trimming took off 1 base at V and 6 bases at J, with 9 bases between the two ends. CDR3 loop: CASSPRQEDGYTF. The CDR3 coding sequence is TGTGCCAGCTCACCACGGCAGGAGGATGGCTACACCTTC.

J is TRBJ2-7 and V is TRBV3-1 (or the pseudogene TRBV3-2); 10 bases align to TRBD2. With V trimmed by 4 bases and J by 9 bases, 6 bases remained unmatched. The CDR3 spans 13 residues. The germline V gene encodes CDR1 LGHDT and CDR2 YNNKEL (reference sequence). In DNA, the CDR3 is TGTGCCAGCAGCCTCGGACTAGCGGAAGGGCAGTACTTC. Translating it yields CASSLGLAEGQYF.

The chain links TRBV30 to TRBJ1-1, with TRBD1 matching over 8 bases. V gave up 6 bases and J gave up 6 bases; unmatched junction bases: 12. Germline CDR1 GTSNPN, CDR2 SVGIG (reference sequence). This CDR3 region has 14 residues. The CDR3 is CACPKAGTGPEAFF. CDR3 DNA sequence: TGTGCCTGTCCCAAGGCGGGGACAGGACCTGAAGCTTTCTTT.

The genes are TRBV16 and TRBJ1-5, with a weak D call TRBD1 (6 bases). V was clipped by 3 bases and J by 0 bases, with 12 bases between them. Germline assignment: CDR1 KGHSY and CDR2 FQNENV. The CDR3 sequence is 16 residues long. The CDR3 DNA is TGTGCCAGCAGCCACCAGGGGCGCCGTAGCAATCAGCCCCAGCATTTT. Translated, it gives CASSHQGRRSNQPQHF.

The rearrangement joins TRBV27 to TRBJ2-7; unclear D gene. Trimming removed 8 bases at V and 3 bases at J, with 5 bases between. Germline CDR1 MNHEY, CDR2 SMNVEV (reference sequence). There are 10 residues in the CDR3. CDR3 sequence (DNA): TGTGCCAGCGGCAACTACGAGCAGTACTTC. Amino acids: CASGNYEQYF.

This sequence joins TRBV9 and TRBJ2-3; D might be TRBD1 (7 bases). The CDR3 covers 15 residues. V lost 3 bases, J lost 5 bases, and 16 bases lay in between. CDR1 is SGDLS and CDR2 is YYNGEE in the germline V gene. Written as DNA, the CDR3 is TGTGCCAGCAGCGAACAACCCCAGGGGGGAGATACGCAGTATTTT. Translation: CASSEQPQGGDTQYF.

CDR3 DNA: TGTGCCAGCACCCTACCCGGACAGGGCGAGCAGTTCTTC. It specifies CASTLPGQGEQFF. The chain joins TRBV5-6 to TRBJ2-1; TRBD1 matches 8 bases. V lost 6 bases to trimming and J lost 10 bases; unmatched junction nucleotides: 9. The germline gives CDR1 SGHDT, CDR2 YYEEEE. The CDR3 runs to 13 residues.

The V call is TRBV29-1, the J call TRBJ2-1, with 8 bases aligning to TRBD2. Germline CDR1 and CDR2: SQVTM and ANQGSEA. Trimming cost V 7 bases and J 6 bases; bases outside gene matches: 14. The CDR3 extends over 15 amino acids. The CDR3 nucleotides read TGCAGCGCGCCAAGAGCCGCGGGGGGCCCCAATGAGCAGTTCTTC. Protein: CSAPRAAGGPNEQFF.

This chain connects TRBV11-3 to TRBJ1-1, with 8 positions matching TRBD1. Germline loops: CDR1 SGHNT, CDR2 YENEEA. This CDR3 region has 14 residues. The ends lost 5 bases at V and 3 bases at J; junction bases unmatched: 5. The CDR3 DNA sequence: TGTGCCAGCAGCCCTGGACAGGGAGACACTGAAGCTTTCTTT. Amino acids: CASSPGQGDTEAFF.

The chain recombines TRBV5-1 with TRBJ2-7; D is perhaps TRBD1 (6 bases). Germline CDR1 SGHRS, CDR2 YFSETQ. This CDR3 is built from 14 residues. Trimming shortened V by 0 bases and J by 2 bases, and 9 bases separated the two germline ends. CDR3 in DNA: TGCGCCAGCAGCTTGGGGACAGAGGCCTACGAGCAGTACTTC. Residues: CASSLGTEAYEQYF. Drawing the rest from reference TRBV5-1 and TRBJ2-7, the complete variable domain is KAGVTQTPRYLIKTRGQQVTLSCSPISGHRSVSWYQQTPGQGLQFLFEYFSETQRNKGNFPGRFSGRQFSNSRSEMNVSTLELGDSALYLCASSLGTEAYEQYFGPGTRLTVT.

The chain is built from TRBV11-2 and TRBJ2-5; 7 bases agree with TRBD2. The germline CDR1 and CDR2 sequences are SGHAT and FQNNGV. CDR3 length equals 15 residues. J gave up 12 bases and V 1 base, and 14 bases lay outside the gene matches. This chain's CDR3 is CASSLGYFGGGLEYF. The CDR3 coding sequence is TGTGCCAGCAGCTTAGGCTACTTTGGGGGGGGTTTGGAGTACTTC.